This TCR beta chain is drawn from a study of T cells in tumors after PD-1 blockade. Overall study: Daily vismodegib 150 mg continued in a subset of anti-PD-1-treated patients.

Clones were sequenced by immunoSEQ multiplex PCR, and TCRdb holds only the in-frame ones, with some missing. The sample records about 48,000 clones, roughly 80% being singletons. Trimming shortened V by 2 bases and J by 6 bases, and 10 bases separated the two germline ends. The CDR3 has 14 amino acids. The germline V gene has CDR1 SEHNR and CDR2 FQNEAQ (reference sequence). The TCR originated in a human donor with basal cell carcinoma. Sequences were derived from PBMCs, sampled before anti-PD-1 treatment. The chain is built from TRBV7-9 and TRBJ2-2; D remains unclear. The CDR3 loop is CASSLSQVAGELFF. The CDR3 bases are TGTGCCAGCAGCTTAAGTCAGGTGGCCGGGGAGCTGTTTTTT.